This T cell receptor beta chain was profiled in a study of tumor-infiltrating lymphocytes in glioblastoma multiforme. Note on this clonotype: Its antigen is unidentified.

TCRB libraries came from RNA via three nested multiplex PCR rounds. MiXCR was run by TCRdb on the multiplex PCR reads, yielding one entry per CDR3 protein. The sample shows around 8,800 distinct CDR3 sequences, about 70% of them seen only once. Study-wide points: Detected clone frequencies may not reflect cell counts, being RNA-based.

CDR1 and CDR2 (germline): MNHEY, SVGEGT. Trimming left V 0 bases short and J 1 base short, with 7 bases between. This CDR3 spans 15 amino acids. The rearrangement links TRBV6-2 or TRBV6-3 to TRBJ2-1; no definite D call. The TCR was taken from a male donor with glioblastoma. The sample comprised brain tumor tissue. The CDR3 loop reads CASSYSMPSYNEQFF. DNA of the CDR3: TGTGCCAGCAGTTACTCGATGCCTTCCTACAATGAGCAGTTCTTC.